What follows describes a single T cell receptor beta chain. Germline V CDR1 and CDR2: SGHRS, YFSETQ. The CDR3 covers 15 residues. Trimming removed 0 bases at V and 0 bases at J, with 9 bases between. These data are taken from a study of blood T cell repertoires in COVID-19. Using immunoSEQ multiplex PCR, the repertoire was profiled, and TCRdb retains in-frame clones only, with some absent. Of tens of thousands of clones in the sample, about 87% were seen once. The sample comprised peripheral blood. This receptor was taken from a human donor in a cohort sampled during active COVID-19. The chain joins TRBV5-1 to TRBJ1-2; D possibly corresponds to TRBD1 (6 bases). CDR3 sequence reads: CASSLGGRANYGYTF. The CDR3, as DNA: TGCGCCAGCAGCTTGGGGGGGCGAGCTAACTATGGCTACACCTTC.